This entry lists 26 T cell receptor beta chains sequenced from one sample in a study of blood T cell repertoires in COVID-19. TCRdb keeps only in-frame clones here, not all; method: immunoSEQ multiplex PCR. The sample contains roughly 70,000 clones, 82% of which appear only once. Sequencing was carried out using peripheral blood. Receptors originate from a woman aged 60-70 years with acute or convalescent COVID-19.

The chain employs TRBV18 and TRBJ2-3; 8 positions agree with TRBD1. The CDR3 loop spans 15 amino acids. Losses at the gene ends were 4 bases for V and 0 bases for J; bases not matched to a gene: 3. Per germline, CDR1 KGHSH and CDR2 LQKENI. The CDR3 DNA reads TGTGCCAGCTCACAGGGGACAGGAAGCACAGATACGCAGTATTTT. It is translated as CASSQGTGSTDTQYF.

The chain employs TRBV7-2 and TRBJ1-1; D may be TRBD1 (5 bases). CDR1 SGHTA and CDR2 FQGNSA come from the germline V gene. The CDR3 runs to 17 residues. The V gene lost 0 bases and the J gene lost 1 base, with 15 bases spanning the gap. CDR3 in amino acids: CASSLAAGGRANTEAFF. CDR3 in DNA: TGTGCCAGCAGCTTAGCCGCCGGGGGTAGGGCGAACACTGAAGCTTTCTTT.

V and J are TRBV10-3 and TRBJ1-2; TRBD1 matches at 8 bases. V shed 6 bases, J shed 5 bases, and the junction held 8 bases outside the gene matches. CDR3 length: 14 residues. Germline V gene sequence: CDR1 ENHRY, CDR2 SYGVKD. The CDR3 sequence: CAIRNDRGGYGYTF. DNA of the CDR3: TGTGCCATCAGGAACGACAGGGGCGGGTATGGCTACACCTTC.

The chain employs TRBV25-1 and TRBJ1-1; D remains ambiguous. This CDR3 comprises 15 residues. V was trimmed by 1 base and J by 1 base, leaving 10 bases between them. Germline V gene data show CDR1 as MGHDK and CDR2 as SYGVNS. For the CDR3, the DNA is TGTGCCAGCAGTGAATTCAACTCCAAGAACACTGAAGCTTTCTTT. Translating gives CASSEFNSKNTEAFF.

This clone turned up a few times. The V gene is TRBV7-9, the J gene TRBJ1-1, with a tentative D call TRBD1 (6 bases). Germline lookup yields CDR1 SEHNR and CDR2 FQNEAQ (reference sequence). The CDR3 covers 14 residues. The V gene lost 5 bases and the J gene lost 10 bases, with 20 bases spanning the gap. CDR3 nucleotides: TGTGCCAGCAGCGCGGGCGACTCCAGGGACACAGCTTTCTTT. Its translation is CASSAGDSRDTAFF.

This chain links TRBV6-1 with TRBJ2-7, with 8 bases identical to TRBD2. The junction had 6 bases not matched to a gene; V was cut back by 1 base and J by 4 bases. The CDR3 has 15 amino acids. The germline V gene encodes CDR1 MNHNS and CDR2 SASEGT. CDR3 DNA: TGTGCCAGCAGTGAAGGGAGCGGGAGTTTGTACGAGCAGTACTTC. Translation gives CASSEGSGSLYEQYF.

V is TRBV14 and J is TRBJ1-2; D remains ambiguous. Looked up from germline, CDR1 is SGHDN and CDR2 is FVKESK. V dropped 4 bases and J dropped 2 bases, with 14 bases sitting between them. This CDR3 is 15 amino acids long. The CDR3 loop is CASSPLLFRNYGYTF. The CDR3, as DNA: TGTGCCAGCAGCCCTCTTCTGTTCAGGAACTATGGCTACACCTTC. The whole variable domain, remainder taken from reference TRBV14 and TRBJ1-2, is EAGVTQFPSHSVIEKGQTVTLRCDPISGHDNLYWYRRVMGKEIKFLLHFVKESKQDESGMPNNRFLAERTGGTYSTLKVQPAELEDSGVYFCASSPLLFRNYGYTFGSGTRLTVV.

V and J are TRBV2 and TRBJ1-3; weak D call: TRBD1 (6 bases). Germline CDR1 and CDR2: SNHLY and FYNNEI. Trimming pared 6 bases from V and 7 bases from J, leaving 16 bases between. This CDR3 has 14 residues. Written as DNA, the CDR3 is TGTGCCAGCAGCCCTGAACAGGGTAGGAACACCATATATTTT. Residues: CASSPEQGRNTIYF.

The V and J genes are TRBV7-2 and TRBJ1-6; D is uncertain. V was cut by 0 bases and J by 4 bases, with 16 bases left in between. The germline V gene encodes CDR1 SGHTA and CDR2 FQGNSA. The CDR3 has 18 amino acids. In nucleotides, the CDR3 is TGTGCCAGCAGCTTAGCGTTTCGGGATAGTTTATATAATTCACCCCTCCACTTT. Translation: CASSLAFRDSLYNSPLHF.

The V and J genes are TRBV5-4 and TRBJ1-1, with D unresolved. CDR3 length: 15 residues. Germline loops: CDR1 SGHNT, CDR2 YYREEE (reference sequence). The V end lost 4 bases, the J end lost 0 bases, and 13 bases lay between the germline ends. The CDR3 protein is CASSTVGTMNTEAFF. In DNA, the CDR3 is TGTGCCAGCAGCACGGTAGGTACTATGAACACTGAAGCTTTCTTT.

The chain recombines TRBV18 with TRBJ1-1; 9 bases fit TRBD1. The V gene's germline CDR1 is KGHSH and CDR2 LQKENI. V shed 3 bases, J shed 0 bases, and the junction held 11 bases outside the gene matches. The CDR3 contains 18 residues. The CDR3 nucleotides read TGTGCCAGCTCACCCCCCGGGACAGGGTCCAGCATGAACACTGAAGCTTTCTTT. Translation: CASSPPGTGSSMNTEAFF.

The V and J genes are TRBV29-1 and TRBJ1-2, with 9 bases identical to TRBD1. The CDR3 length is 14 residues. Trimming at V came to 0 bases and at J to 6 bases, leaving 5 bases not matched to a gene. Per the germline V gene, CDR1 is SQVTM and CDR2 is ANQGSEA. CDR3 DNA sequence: TGCAGCGTTGAAGAAGGGACAGGGTTTAATGGCTACACCTTC. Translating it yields CSVEEGTGFNGYTF.

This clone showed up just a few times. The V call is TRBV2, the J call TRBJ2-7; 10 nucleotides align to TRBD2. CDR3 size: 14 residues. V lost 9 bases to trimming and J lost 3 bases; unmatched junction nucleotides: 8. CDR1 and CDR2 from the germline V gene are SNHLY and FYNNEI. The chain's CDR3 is CASKTSGLDYEQYF. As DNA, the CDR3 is TGTGCCAGTAAGACTAGCGGGTTGGACTACGAGCAGTACTTC.

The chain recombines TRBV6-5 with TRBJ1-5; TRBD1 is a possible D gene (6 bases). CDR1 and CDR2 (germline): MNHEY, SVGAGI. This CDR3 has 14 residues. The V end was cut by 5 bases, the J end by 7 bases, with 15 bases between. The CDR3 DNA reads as TGTGCCAGCAGTCCAGGGGTGGCCCGCCAGCCCCAGCATTTT. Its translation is CASSPGVARQPQHF.

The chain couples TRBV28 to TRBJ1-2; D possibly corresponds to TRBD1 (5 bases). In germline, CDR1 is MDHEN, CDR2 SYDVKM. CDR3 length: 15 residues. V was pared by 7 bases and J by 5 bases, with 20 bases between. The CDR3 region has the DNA TGTGCCAGCACCTTCCTCAGGCGGGGGAATTATGGCTACACCTTC. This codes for CASTFLRRGNYGYTF.

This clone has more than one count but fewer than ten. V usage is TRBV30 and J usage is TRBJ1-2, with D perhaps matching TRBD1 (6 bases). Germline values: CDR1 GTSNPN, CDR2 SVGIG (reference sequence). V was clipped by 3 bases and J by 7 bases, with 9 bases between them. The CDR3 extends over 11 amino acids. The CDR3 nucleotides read TGTGCCTGGAGCCGAGGGGGTGGCTACACCTTC. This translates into CAWSRGGGYTF.

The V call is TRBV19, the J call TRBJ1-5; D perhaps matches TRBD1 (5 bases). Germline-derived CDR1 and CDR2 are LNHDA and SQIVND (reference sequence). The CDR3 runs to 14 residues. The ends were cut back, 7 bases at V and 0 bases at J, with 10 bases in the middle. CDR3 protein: CASNLRDSNQPQHF. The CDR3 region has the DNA TGTGCCAGTAATCTCAGGGATAGCAATCAGCCCCAGCATTTT.

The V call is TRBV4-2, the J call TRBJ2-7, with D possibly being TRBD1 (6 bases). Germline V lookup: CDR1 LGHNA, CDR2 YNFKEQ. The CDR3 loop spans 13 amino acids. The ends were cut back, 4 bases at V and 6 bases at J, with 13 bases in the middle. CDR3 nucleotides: TGTGCCAGCAGCCTCCCAGGGGCATCCGAGCAGTACTTC. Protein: CASSLPGASEQYF.

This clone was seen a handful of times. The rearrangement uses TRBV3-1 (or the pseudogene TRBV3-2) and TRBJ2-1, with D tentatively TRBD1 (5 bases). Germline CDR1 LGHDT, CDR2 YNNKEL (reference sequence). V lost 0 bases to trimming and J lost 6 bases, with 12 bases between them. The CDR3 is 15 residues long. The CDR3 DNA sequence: TGTGCCAGCAGCCAAGATAGGCGGCAGGGCAATGAGCAGTTCTTC. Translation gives CASSQDRRQGNEQFF.

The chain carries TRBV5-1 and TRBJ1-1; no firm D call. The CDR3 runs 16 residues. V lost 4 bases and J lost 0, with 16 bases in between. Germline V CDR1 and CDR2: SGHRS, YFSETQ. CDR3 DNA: TGCGCCAGCAGCAACAGTTACAGAGACATGAACACTGAAGCTTTCTTT. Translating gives CASSNSYRDMNTEAFF.

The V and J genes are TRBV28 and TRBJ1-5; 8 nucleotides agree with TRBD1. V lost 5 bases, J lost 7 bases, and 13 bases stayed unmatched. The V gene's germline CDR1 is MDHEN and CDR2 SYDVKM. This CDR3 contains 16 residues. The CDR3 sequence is CASSTGGTGLPQPQHF. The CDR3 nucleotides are TGTGCCAGCAGTACAGGGGGGACAGGCTTACCACAGCCCCAGCATTTT.

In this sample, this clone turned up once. CDR3 DNA sequence: TGTGCCAGCAGGAGAGACACTGAAGCTTTCTTT. Translating it yields CASRRDTEAFF. The rearrangement links TRBV6-5 to TRBJ1-1; D not certain. V was clipped by 6 bases and J by 3 bases, with 5 bases between them. The CDR3 loop spans 11 amino acids. Germline values: CDR1 MNHEY, CDR2 SVGAGI.

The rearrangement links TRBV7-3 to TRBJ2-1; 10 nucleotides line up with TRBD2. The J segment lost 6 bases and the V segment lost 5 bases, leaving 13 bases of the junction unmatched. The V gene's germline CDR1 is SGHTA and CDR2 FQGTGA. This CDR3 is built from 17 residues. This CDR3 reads CASSPVVGAGGRNEQFF. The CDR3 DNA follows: TGTGCCAGCAGCCCCGTGGTTGGAGCGGGGGGGCGCAATGAGCAGTTCTTC.

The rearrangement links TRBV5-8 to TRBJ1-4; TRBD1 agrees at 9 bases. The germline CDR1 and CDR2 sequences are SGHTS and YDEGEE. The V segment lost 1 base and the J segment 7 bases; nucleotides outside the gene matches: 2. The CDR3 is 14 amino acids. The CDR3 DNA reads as TGTGCCAGCAGCTTGACAGGGGGCGTTGAAAAACTGTTTTTT. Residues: CASSLTGGVEKLFF.

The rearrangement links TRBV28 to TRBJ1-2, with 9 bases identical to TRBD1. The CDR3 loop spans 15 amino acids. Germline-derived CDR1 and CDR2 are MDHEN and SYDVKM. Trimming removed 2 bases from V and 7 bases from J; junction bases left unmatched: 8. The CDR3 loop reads CASSLTGTGKGGYTF. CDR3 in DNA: TGTGCCAGCAGTTTAACCGGGACAGGGAAGGGTGGCTACACCTTC.

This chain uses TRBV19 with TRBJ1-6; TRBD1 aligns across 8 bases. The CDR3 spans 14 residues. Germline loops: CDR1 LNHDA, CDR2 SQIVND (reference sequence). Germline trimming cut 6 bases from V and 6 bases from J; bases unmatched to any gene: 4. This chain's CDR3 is CASRNDRGNSPLHF. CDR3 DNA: TGTGCCAGTAGAAACGACAGGGGTAATTCACCCCTCCACTTT.